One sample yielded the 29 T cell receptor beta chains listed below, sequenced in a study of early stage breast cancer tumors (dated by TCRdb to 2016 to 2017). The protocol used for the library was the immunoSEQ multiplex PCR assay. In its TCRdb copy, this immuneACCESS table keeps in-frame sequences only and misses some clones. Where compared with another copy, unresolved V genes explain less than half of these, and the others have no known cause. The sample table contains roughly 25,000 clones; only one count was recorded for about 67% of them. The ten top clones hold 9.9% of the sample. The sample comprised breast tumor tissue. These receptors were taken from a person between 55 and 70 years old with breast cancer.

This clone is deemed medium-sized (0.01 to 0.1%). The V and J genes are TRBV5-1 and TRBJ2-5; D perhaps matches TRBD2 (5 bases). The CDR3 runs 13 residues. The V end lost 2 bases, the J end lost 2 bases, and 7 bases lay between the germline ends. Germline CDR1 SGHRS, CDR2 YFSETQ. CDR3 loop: CASSFSGQETQYF. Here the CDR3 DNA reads TGCGCCAGCAGCTTCTCGGGGCAAGAGACCCAGTACTTC.

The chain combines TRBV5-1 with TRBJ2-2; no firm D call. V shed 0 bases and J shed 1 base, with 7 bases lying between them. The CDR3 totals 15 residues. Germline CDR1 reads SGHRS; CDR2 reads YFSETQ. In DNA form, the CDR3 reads TGCGCCAGCAGCTTGGCACAGCTGAACACCGGGGAGCTGTTTTTT. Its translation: CASSLAQLNTGELFF.

The CDR3 protein is CASALRGRRGDTGELFF. For the CDR3, the DNA is TGTGCCAGCGCCCTCAGGGGGCGGCGAGGGGACACCGGGGAGCTGTTTTTT. V usage is TRBV7-9 and J usage is TRBJ2-2, with 8 bases lining up with TRBD1. This CDR3 comprises 17 residues. The germline V gene has CDR1 SEHNR and CDR2 FQNEAQ (reference sequence). The junction had 14 bases not matched to a gene; V was cut back by 8 bases and J by 3 bases.

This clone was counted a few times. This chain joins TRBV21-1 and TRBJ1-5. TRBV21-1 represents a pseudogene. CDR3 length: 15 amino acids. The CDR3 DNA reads TGTGCCAGCCACGGAGCCCATCAAGACCGTCAGCCCCAGCATTTT. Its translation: CASHGAHQDRQPQHF.

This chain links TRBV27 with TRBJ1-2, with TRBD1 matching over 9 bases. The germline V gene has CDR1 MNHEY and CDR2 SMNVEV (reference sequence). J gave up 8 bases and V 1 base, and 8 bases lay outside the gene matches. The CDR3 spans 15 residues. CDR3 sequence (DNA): TGTGCCAGCAGTTTATACCCGGACAGGGGTAAAGGCTACACCTTC. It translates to CASSLYPDRGKGYTF.

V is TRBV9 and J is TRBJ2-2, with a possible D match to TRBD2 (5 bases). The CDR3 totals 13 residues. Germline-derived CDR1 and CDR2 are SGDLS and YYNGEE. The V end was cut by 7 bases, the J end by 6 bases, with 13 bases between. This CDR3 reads CASGSLAAGELFF. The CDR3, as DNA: TGTGCCAGCGGGAGCCTTGCCGCCGGGGAGCTGTTTTTT. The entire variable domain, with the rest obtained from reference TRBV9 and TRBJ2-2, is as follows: DSGVTQTPKHLITATGQRVTLRCSPRSGDLSVYWYQQSLDQGLQFLIQYYNGEERAKGNILERFSAQQFPDLHSELNLSSLELGDSALYFCASGSLAAGELFFGEGSRLTVL.

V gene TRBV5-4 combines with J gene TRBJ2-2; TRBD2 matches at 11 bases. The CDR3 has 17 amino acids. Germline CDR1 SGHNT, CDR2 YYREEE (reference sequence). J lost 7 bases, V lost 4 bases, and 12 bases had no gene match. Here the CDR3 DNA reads TGTGCCAGCAGCCAAATGCCCCTAACTAGCGGGAGCGGGGAGCTGTTTTTT. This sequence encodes CASSQMPLTSGSGELFF.

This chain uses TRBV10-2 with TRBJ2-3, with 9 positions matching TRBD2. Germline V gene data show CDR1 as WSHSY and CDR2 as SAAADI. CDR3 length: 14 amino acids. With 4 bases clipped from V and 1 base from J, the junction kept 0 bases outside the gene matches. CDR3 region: CASSVAGGTDTQYF. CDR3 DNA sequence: TGCGCCAGCAGTGTAGCGGGAGGCACAGATACGCAGTATTTT.

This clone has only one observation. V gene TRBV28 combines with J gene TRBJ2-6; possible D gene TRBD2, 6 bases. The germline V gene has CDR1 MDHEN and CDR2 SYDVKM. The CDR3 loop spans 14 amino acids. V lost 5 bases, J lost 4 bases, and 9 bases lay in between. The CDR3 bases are TGTGCCAGCAGTGGAGGGTGGGGGGCCAACGTCCTGACTTTC. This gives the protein CASSGGWGANVLTF.

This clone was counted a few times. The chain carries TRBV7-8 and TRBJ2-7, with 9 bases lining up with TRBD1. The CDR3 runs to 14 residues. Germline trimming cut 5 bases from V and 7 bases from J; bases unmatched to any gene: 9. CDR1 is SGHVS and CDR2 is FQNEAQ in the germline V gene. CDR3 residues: CASSVRDRDGEQYF. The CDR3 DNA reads TGTGCCAGCAGCGTCAGGGACAGGGATGGGGAGCAGTACTTC.

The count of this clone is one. This CDR3 is CASSRTASTDTQYF. CDR3 coding DNA: TGTGCCAGCAGCCGGACAGCTAGCACAGATACGCAGTATTTT. This sequence joins TRBV7-9 and TRBJ2-3; possible D gene TRBD1, 6 bases. CDR3 length equals 14 residues. Germline V gene data show CDR1 as SEHNR and CDR2 as FQNEAQ (reference sequence). Trimming removed 5 bases from V and 0 bases from J, with 9 bases in between.

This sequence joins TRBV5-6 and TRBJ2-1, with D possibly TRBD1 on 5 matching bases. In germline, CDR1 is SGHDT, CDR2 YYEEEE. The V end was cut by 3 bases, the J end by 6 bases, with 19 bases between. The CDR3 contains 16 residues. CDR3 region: CASSYRVQGLGNEQFF. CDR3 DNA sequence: TGTGCCAGCAGCTACCGGGTCCAGGGTCTGGGCAATGAGCAGTTCTTC.

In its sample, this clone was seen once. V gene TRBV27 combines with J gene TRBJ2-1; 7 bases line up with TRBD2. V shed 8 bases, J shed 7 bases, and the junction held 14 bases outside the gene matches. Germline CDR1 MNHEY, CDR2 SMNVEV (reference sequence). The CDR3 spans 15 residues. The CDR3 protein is CASRRLGEGQNEQFF. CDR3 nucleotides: TGTGCCAGCCGACGGCTGGGGGAGGGCCAGAATGAGCAGTTCTTC.

CDR3 region: CASGLGAYYEQYF. In nucleotides, the CDR3 is TGTGCCAGCGGCCTTGGGGCTTACTACGAGCAGTACTTC. V usage is TRBV6-1 and J usage is TRBJ2-7, with a tentative D call TRBD1 (5 bases). Per the germline V gene, CDR1 is MNHNS and CDR2 is SASEGT. This CDR3 comprises 13 residues. V shed 8 bases and J shed 3 bases, with 14 bases lying between them.

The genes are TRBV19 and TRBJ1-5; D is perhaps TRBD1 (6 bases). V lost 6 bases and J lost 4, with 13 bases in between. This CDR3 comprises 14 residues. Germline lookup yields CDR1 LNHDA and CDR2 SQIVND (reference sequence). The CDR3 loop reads CASRIRDKNQPQHF. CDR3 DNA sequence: TGTGCCAGTAGGATCCGGGACAAAAATCAGCCCCAGCATTTT.

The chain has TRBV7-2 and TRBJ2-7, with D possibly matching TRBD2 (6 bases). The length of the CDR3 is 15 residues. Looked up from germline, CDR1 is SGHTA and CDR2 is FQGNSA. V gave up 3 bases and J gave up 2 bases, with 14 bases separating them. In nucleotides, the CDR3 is TGTGCCAGCAGCTTCACCGGGACTCTTACCTACGAGCAGTACTTC. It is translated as CASSFTGTLTYEQYF.

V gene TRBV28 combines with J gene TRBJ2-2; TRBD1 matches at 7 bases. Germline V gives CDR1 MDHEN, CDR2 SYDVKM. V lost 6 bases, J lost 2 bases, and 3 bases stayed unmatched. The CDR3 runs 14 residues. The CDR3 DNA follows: TGTGCCAGCAGGGGACAGACTAACACCGGGGAGCTGTTTTTT. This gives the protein CASRGQTNTGELFF.

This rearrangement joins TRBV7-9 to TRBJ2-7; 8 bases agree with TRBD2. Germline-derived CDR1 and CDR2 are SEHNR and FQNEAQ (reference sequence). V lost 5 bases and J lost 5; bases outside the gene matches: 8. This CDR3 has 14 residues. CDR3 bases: TGTGCCAGCAGCCCGGGGGGGGGCCCCCACGAGCAGTACTTC. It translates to CASSPGGGPHEQYF.

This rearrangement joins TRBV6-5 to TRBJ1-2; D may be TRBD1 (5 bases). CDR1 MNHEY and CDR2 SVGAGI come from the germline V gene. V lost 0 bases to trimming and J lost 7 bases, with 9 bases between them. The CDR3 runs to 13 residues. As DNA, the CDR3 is TGTGCCAGCAGTTACTCGTCGGGGGGTGGCTACACCTTC. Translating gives CASSYSSGGGYTF.

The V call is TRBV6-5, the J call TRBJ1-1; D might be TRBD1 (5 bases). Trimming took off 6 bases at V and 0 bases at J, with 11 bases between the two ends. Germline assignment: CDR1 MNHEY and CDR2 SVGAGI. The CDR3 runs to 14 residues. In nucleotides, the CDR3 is TGTGCCAGCAGCCACGACAGAATGAACACTGAAGCTTTCTTT. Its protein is CASSHDRMNTEAFF.

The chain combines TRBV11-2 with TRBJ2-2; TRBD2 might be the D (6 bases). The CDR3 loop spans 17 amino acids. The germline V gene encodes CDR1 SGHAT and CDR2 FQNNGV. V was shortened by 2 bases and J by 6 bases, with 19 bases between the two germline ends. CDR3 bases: TGTGCCAGCAGCTTATTATTGGGGGGAATATCGGCCGGGGAGCTGTTTTTT. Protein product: CASSLLLGGISAGELFF. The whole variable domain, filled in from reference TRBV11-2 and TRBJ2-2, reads EAGVAQSPRYKIIEKRQSVAFWCNPISGHATLYWYQQILGQGPKLLIQFQNNGVVDDSQLPKDRFSAERLKGVDSTLKIQPAKLEDSAVYLCASSLLLGGISAGELFFGEGSRLTVL.

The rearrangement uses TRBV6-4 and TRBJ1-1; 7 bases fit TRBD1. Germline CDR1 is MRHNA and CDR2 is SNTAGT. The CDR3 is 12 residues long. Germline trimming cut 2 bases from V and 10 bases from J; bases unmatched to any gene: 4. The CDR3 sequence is CASSDTAGGAFF. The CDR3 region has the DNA TGTGCCAGCAGTGACACCGCAGGGGGAGCTTTCTTT.

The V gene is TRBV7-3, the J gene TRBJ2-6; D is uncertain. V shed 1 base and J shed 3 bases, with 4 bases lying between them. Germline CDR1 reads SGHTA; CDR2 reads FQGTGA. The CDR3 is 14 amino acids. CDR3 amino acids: CASSLNIGANVLTF. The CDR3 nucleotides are TGTGCCAGCAGCTTAAATATTGGGGCCAACGTCCTGACTTTC.

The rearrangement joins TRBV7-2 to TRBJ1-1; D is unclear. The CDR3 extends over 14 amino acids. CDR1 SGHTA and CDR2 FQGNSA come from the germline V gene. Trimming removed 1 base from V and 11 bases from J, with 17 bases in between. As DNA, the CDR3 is TGTGCCAGCAGCTTAGAGGTTTGGGCCCCATACGCTTTCTTT. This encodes CASSLEVWAPYAFF.

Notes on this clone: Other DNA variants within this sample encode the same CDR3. CDR3 loop: CASSVGLAGSYEQYF. CDR3 nucleotide sequence: TGTGCCAGCAGCGTTGGACTAGCGGGCTCCTACGAGCAGTACTTC. The chain uses TRBV9 and TRBJ2-7; 11 nucleotides line up with TRBD2. V was pared by 2 bases and J by 0 bases, with 1 base of the junction left unmatched. This CDR3 region has 15 residues. Germline CDR1 SGDLS, CDR2 YYNGEE.

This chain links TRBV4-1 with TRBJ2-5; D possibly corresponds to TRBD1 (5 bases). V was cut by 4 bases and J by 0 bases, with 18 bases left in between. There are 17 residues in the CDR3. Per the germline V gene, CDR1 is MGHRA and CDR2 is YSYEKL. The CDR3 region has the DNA TGCGCCAGCAGCCTATCTCCTGCGGCAGGGTACCAAGAGACCCAGTACTTC. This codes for CASSLSPAAGYQETQYF.

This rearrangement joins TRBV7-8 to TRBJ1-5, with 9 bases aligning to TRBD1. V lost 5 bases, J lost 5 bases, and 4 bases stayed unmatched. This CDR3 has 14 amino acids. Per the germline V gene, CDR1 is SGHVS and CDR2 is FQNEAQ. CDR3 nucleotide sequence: TGTGCCAGCAGCCAGAGGGACAGGGATCAGCCCCAGCATTTT. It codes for CASSQRDRDQPQHF.

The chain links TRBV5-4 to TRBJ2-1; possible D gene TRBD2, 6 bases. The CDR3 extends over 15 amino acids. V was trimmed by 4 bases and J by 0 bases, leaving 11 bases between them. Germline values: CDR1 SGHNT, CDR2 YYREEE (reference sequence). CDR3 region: CASSHPSVSYNEQFF. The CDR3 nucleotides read TGTGCCAGCAGCCACCCTAGCGTCTCCTACAATGAGCAGTTCTTC.

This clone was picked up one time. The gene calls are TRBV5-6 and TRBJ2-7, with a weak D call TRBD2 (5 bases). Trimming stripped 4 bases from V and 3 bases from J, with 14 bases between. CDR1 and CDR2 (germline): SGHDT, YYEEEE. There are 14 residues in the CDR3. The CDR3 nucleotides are TGTGCCAGCAGCAACCTTCGGACTGGCTACGAGCAGTACTTC. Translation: CASSNLRTGYEQYF.